Sequencing of this T cell receptor (beta chain) was carried out in a study of a mutant IDH1 vaccine in newly diagnosed glioma. Measured with immunoSEQ multiplex PCR; TCRdb has only the in-frame clones, and not every one. The table includes about 30,000 clones, around 90% detected once. To note about this clone: Its antigen remains unidentified.

Germline assignment: CDR1 SGHTS and CDR2 YDEGEE. V was cut by 4 bases and J by 0 bases, with 14 bases left in between. The CDR3 has 16 residues. Time point specified: week 11, during vaccination. The study gave 300 ug of mutant IDH1 20-mer peptide per vaccine dose, with topical imiquimod. This specimen consisted of PBMCs, obtained from a glioma patient whose treatment included an IDH1 peptide vaccine. This chain links TRBV5-8 with TRBJ1-5, with D maybe TRBD1 (6 bases). This TCR was recovered from a man aged 18-30 years with glioma. CDR3 DNA sequence: TGTGCCAGCAGCGACGGGACATTCTATAGCAATCAGCCCCAGCATTTT. Residues: CASSDGTFYSNQPQHF.